A selection of T cell receptor beta chains follows, all from one sample in a study of OX40 agonist ivuxolimab in advanced cancers. The protocol was immunoSEQ multiplex PCR, while the TCRdb copy is restricted to in-frame clones and leaves out a portion. Of 80,000 or so clones in the sample, about 93% were seen once. Sequencing was performed on CD4+ or CD8+ T cells sorted from blood, taken in a trial of the OX40 agonist ivuxolimab. These receptors came from an adult with an advanced solid tumor such as melanoma, head and neck, liver or kidney cancer. The CDR3 runs from the conserved cysteine through the conserved F or W. Each record gives: J gene, V gene, clone size, D gene, CDR3 protein, CDR3 DNA. A D gene is named only where the DNA matches it firmly. Size tells how often a clone was seen (once, few, many) or the class of an expanded clone, and some rows leave it out.

TRBJ2-2	TRBV5-4	-	TRBD1	CASSIGQVVNTGELFF	TGTGCCAGCAGCATCGGACAGGTAGTGAACACCGGGGAGCTGTTTTTT
TRBJ2-1	TRBV27	-	TRBD1	CASTDRTRSNEQFF	TGTGCCAGCACGGACAGGACACGTTCCAATGAGCAGTTCTTC
TRBJ2-3	TRBV5-1	-	TRBD2	CASAATSATDTQYF	TGCGCCAGCGCCGCGACTAGCGCTACAGATACGCAGTATTTT
TRBJ2-1	TRBV6-5	-	TRBD2	CASSSPGLAINNEQFF	TGTGCCAGCAGTTCACCGGGACTAGCGATTAACAATGAGCAGTTCTTC
TRBJ2-3	TRBV2	-	TRBD2	CASRWELAGGRADTQYF	TGTGCCAGCAGATGGGAACTAGCGGGGGGAAGGGCAGATACGCAGTATTTT
TRBJ1-1	TRBV18	-	-	CASSPPGRKGTEAFF	TGTGCCAGCTCACCACCTGGAAGGAAGGGGACTGAAGCTTTCTTT
TRBJ2-1	TRBV9	few	-	CASSPSLQTGLYNEQFF	TGTGCCAGCAGCCCTTCTCTACAGACAGGCCTATACAATGAGCAGTTCTTC
TRBJ1-1	TRBV19	-	TRBD1	CASSPPTTPTGRTEAFF	TGTGCCAGTAGTCCCCCGACTACCCCGACAGGGAGGACTGAAGCTTTCTTT
TRBJ2-5	TRBV6-5	-	TRBD2	CASRSSGGAWETQYF	TGTGCCAGCAGGTCTAGCGGGGGGGCGTGGGAGACCCAGTACTTC
TRBJ2-7	TRBV7-9	-	-	CASSAWDTRYEQYF	TGTGCCAGCAGCGCCTGGGACACCCGATACGAGCAGTACTTC
TRBJ1-1	TRBV18	-	TRBD1	CASSQTTGSDTEAFF	TGTGCCAGCTCACAAACGACAGGGAGTGACACTGAAGCTTTCTTT
TRBJ2-1	TRBV6-8	-	-	CASSRGDEQFF	TGTGCCAGTAGCAGGGGTGATGAGCAGTTCTTC
TRBJ1-1	TRBV7-2	-	-	CASSFILGGMNTEAFF	TGTGCCAGCAGCTTCATCCTGGGCGGCATGAACACTGAAGCTTTCTTT
TRBJ2-3	TRBV10-3	-	TRBD2	CAISESGLRTDTQYF	TGTGCCATCAGTGAGTCGGGACTACGCACAGATACGCAGTATTTT
TRBJ1-3	TRBV10-3	-	-	CAISATQGPGNTIYF	TGTGCCATCAGTGCAACGCAGGGGCCGGGAAACACCATATATTTT
TRBJ2-5	TRBV6-5	-	-	CASSYSGRGQQETQYF	TGTGCCAGCAGTTACTCAGGGCGGGGGCAACAAGAGACCCAGTACTTC
TRBJ1-5	TRBV6-5	-	TRBD1	CASSWTGDQPQHF	TGTGCCAGCAGCTGGACAGGGGATCAGCCCCAGCATTTT
TRBJ2-7	TRBV7-2	-	-	CASSLAPDSTYEQYF	TGTGCCAGCAGCTTAGCGCCTGACAGTACCTACGAGCAGTACTTC
TRBJ2-5	TRBV5-1	-	TRBD2	CASSRTGTNQETQYF	TGCGCCAGCAGCCGCACCGGGACTAACCAAGAGACCCAGTACTTC
TRBJ1-2	TRBV7-8	-	-	CASSPDQLGSNYGYTF	TGTGCCAGCAGCCCCGATCAACTGGGTTCCAACTATGGCTACACCTTC
TRBJ2-5	TRBV25-1	-	-	CASSEYFGTPMKETQYF	TGTGCCAGCAGTGAATACTTCGGGACTCCCATGAAAGAGACCCAGTACTTC
TRBJ2-3	TRBV5-6	-	TRBD2	CASSSQTSGRDTQYF	TGTGCCAGCAGCTCACAGACTAGCGGTCGAGATACGCAGTATTTT
TRBJ1-2	TRBV7-9	-	TRBD1	CASSPGDRENYGYTF	TGTGCCAGCAGCCCCGGGGACAGGGAGAACTATGGCTACACCTTC
TRBJ2-1	TRBV10-3	-	TRBD2	CASSTSGGAGEQFF	TGTGCCTCCAGCACTAGCGGGGGGGCCGGTGAGCAGTTCTTC
TRBJ2-1	TRBV5-1	-	TRBD1	CASSFQGDGEQFF	TGCGCCAGCAGCTTCCAGGGGGATGGGGAGCAGTTCTTC
TRBJ2-3	TRBV11-2	-	-	CASSLDPSQADTQYF	TGTGCCAGCAGCTTAGACCCGTCACAGGCAGATACGCAGTATTTT
TRBJ1-4	TRBV7-2	-	-	CASSSNSRGSKAGEKLFF	TGTGCCAGCAGCTCAAACAGCCGGGGCTCTAAGGCGGGGGAAAAACTGTTTTTT
TRBJ1-5	TRBV28	-	-	CASSPPDRASNQPQHF	TGTGCCAGCAGTCCACCGGACCGGGCTAGCAATCAGCCCCAGCATTTT
TRBJ2-7	TRBV21-1	-	-	CASMLARAGYEQYF	TGTGCCAGCATGTTGGCCCGCGCGGGCTACGAGCAGTACTTC
TRBJ1-5	TRBV9	-	-	CASSLSPTPDQPQHF	TGTGCCAGCAGCCTTTCCCCCACCCCTGATCAGCCCCAGCATTTT
TRBJ1-5	TRBV6-6	-	-	CASSYTDGNQPQHF	TGTGCCAGCAGTTACACCGACGGCAATCAGCCCCAGCATTTT
TRBJ1-1	TRBV27	-	TRBD1	CASRPSGRGLREAFF	TGTGCCAGCAGACCTTCTGGCAGGGGGCTTAGAGAAGCTTTCTTT
TRBJ2-7	TRBV28	-	TRBD2	CASSIAGGPSYEQYF	TGTGCCAGCAGCATAGCGGGAGGGCCCTCTTACGAGCAGTACTTC
TRBJ1-5	TRBV10-3	-	-	CAISEPNQPQHF	TGTGCCATCAGTGAACCCAATCAGCCCCAGCATTTT
TRBJ1-2	TRBV4-3	-	-	CASSQGGRANYGYTF	TGCGCCAGCAGCCAGGGTGGTAGGGCTAACTATGGCTACACCTTC
TRBJ2-7	TRBV6-1	-	-	CASSEGAVLYYEQYF	TGTGCCAGCAGTGAGGGGGCAGTTCTTTACTACGAGCAGTACTTC
TRBJ2-2	TRBV4-3	-	-	CASSQENQIYTGELFF	TGCGCCAGCAGCCAAGAGAATCAGATCTACACCGGGGAGCTGTTTTTT